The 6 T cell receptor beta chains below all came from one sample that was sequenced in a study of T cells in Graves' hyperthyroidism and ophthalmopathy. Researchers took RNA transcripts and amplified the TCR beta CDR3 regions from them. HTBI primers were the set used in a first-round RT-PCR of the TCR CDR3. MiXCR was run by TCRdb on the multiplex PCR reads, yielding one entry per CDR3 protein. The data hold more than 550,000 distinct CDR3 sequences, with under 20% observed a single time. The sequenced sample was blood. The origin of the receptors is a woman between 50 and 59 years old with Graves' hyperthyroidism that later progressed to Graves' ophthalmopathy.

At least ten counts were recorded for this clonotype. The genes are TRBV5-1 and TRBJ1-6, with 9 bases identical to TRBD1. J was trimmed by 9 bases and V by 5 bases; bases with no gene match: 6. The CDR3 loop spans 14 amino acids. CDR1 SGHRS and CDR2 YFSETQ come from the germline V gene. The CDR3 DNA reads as TGCGCCAGCAGAAGGGACAGGGAGAGTTCACCCCTCCACTTT. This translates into CASRRDRESSPLHF.

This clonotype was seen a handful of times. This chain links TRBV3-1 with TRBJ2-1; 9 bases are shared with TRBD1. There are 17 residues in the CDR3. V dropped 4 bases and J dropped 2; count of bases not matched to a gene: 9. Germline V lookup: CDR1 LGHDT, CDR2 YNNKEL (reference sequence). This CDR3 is CASSRSSRQGAYNEQFF. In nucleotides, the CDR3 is TGTGCCAGCAGCCGAAGCTCCCGACAGGGGGCCTACAATGAGCAGTTCTTC.

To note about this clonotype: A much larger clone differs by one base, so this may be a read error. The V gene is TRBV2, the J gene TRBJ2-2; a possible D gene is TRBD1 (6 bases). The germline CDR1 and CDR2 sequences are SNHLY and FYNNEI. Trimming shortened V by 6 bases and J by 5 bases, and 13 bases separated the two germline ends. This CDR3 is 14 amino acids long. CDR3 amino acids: CASRYCRGTGELFF. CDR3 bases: TGTGCCAGCAGATACTGCAGGGGAACCGGGGAGCTGTTTTTT. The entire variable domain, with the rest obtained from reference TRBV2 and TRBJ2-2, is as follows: EPEVTQTPSHQVTQMGQEVILRCVPISNHLYFYWYRQILGQKVEFLVSFYNNEISEKSEIFDDQFSVERPDGSNFTLKIRSTKLEDSAMYFCASRYCRGTGELFFGEGSRLTVL.

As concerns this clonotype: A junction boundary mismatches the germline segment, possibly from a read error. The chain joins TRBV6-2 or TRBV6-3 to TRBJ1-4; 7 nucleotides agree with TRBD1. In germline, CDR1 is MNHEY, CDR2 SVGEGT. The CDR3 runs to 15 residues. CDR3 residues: CASTGTEITDEKLFF. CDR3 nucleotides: TGTGCCAGCACCGGGACAGAGATAACTGATGAAAAACTGTTTTTT.

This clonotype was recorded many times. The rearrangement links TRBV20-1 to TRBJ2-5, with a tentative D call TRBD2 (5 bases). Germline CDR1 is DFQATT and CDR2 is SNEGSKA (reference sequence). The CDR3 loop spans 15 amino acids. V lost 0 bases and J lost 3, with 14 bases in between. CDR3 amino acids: CSARDVSSLEETQYF. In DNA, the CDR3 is TGCAGTGCTAGAGATGTGTCTAGCCTAGAAGAGACCCAGTACTTC.

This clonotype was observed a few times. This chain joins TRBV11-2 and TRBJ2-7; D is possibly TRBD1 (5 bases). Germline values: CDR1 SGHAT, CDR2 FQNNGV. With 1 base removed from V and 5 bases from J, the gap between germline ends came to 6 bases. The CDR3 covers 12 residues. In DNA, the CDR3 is TGTGCCAGCAGCTTAGGGGGCCACGAGCAGTACTTC. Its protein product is CASSLGGHEQYF. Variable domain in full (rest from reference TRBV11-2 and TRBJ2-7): EAGVAQSPRYKIIEKRQSVAFWCNPISGHATLYWYQQILGQGPKLLIQFQNNGVVDDSQLPKDRFSAERLKGVDSTLKIQPAKLEDSAVYLCASSLGGHEQYFGPGTRLTVT.